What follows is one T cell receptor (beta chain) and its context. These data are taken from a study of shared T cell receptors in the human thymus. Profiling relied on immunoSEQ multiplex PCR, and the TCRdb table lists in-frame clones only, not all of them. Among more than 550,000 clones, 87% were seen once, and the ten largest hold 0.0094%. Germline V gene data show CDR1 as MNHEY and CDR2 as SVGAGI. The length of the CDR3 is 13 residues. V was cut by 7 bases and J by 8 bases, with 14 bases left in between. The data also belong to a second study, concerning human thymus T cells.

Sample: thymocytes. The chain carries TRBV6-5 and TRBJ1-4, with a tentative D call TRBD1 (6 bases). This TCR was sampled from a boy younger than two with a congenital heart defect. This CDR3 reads CASKSQGWEKLFF. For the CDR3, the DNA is TGTGCCAGCAAGAGTCAGGGGTGGGAAAAACTGTTTTTT.